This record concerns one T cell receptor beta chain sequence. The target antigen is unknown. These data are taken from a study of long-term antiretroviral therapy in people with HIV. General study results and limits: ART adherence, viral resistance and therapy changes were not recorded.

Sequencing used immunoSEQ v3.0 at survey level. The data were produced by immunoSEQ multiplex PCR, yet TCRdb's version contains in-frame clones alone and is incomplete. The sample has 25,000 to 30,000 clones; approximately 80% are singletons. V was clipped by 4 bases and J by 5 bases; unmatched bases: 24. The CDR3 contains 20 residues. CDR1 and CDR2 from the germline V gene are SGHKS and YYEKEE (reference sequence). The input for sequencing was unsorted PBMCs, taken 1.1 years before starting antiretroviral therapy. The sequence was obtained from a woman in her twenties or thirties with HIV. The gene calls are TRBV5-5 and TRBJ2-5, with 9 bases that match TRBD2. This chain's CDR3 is CASSHSRAGGSPMTGETQYF. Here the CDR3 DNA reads TGTGCCAGCAGCCATAGCCGAGCGGGGGGCTCTCCAATGACGGGGGAGACCCAGTACTTC.